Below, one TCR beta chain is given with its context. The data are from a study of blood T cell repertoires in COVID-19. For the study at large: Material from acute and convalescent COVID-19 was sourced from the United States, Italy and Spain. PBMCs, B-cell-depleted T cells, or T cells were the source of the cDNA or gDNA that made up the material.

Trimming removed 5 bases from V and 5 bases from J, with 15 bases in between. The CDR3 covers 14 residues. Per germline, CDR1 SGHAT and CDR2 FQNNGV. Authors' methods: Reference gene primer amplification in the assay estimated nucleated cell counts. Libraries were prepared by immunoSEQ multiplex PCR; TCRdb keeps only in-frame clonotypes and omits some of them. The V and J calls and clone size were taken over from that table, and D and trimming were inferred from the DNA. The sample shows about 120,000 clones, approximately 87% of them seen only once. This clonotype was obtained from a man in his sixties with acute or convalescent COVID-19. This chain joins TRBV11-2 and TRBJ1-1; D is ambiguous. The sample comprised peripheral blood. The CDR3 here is CASSAPGWETEAFF. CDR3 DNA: TGTGCCAGCAGCGCCCCGGGGTGGGAAACTGAAGCTTTCTTT. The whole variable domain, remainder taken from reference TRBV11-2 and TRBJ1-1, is EAGVAQSPRYKIIEKRQSVAFWCNPISGHATLYWYQQILGQGPKLLIQFQNNGVVDDSQLPKDRFSAERLKGVDSTLKIQPAKLEDSAVYLCASSAPGWETEAFFGQGTRLTVV.